Described below is a single T cell receptor (beta chain) sequence and its context. The record originates from a study of radiotherapy plus CTLA-4 blockade in lung cancer. Method: immunoSEQ multiplex PCR; TCRdb's copy keeps in-frame clones and lacks some. This sample has about 38,000 clones; around three quarters occur once, and the top ten carry approximately 9%. The sequence was collected from a human donor with non-small cell lung cancer who had stable disease on radiotherapy plus ipilimumab. Specimen: peripheral blood, collected from a patient treated with radiotherapy plus ipilimumab.

The CDR3: CASSIIGQGFSYEQYF. As DNA, the CDR3 is TGTGCCAGCAGCATAATAGGACAGGGGTTCTCCTACGAGCAGTACTTC. V usage is TRBV7-9 and J usage is TRBJ2-7, with 9 positions matching TRBD1. V lost 5 bases and J lost 0; bases outside the gene matches: 8. Germline V gene lookup returns CDR1 SEHNR and CDR2 FQNEAQ (reference sequence). This CDR3 comprises 16 residues.